This TCR beta chain was recovered during a study of regulatory T cells in long-lasting Graves disease. To note about this clonotype: What it binds is not known.

Indicated time point: persistent/refractory GD, antithyroid drugs over 5 years with positive TRAb. Generation of the TCR library employed RNA extracted from PBMCs. Graves' disease diagnoses used American Thyroid Association guidelines. Whole-study findings and limits: Accuracy was possibly reduced by small sample size.

With iRepertoire HTBI primers and Arm-PCR of CDR3 regions, TCR beta libraries were built. TCRdb analysed the multiplex PCR reads with MiXCR anew, one entry per CDR3 protein. In the table there are some 420,000 distinct CDR3 sequences, under 25% of which are singletons. This clonotype originated in a female donor with Graves disease. The specimen was peripheral blood mononuclear cells (PBMCs), collected when the disease was refractory, from a patient treated with antithyroid drugs.

In DNA, the CDR3 is TGCAGTGCTAGAGATCTAGGACAGGGGATCGACTATGGCTACACCTTC. Encoded protein: CSARDLGQGIDYGYTF. This chain joins TRBV20-1 and TRBJ1-2; 9 nucleotides line up with TRBD1. CDR3 length: 16 residues. V was pared by 0 bases and J by 3 bases, with 8 bases of the junction left unmatched. Germline lookup yields CDR1 DFQATT and CDR2 SNEGSKA (reference sequence).